Given below is one T cell receptor beta chain in context. The sample holds many counts of this clonotype. Its binding antigen is unknown. Base qualities are missing; no much larger clone stands one base away. What the time point label conveys for this sample: patch test 3, about 24 weeks after DPC sensitization. What the treatment or condition label conveys for this sample: therapeutic diphenylcyclopropenone sensitization with weekly scalp DPC. At each patch-test visit, blood was drawn before the patch test was applied. Patients were considered eligible if aged 18 to 70, diagnosed with alopecia and deemed suitable for DPC therapy, and patients were excluded if pregnant. Unfractionated whole blood was collected in Tempus Blood RNA tubes, and total RNA was extracted from that blood. Receptor amplification or capture employed RACE. Sequenced using a NextSeq 500. Library preparation attached unique molecular identifiers to individual cDNA molecules for quantitative, reproducible TCR counting. Each blood RNA sample was used to sequence both TCR alpha and TCR beta chains. Regarding the original processing steps: Samples had a median of roughly 87,000 TCRs, with a range from roughly 23,224 to 750,000. The Decombinator software suite was used to annotate the V, J and CDR3 of the TCR reads. For PS versus PT1 abundance plots, all samples were subsampled to the same number of TCRs (28,000). Expanded TCRs were defined as absent before sensitization and observed at least eight times at the 2-week time point. TCRdb reprocessing: public reads trimmed at Q25 with fastp, clones called with MiXCR, in-frame beta chains kept. Here each entry gathers all rows of one CDR3 protein and keeps the most common genes and DNA. These V and J calls derive from TCRdb rather than the authors' analysis. The sample records about 170,000 distinct CDR3 sequences, about 30% of which are singletons. 2% to 2.5% of the sample is taken by the ten largest.

The data were obtained in a study of human T cells and chemical hapten exposure (dated by TCRdb to the early 2020s). Regarding the research as a whole: For sensitization, 2% DPC in acetone was applied to an approximately 2 cm by approximately 2 cm area of upper inner arm skin. Patients additionally received weekly therapeutic DPC doses to the scalp throughout the roughly 24-week study period. Patch testing was performed on the upper back with Finn chambers containing 0.01% DPC, and the patch tests were scored after 6 days according to International Contact Dermatitis Research Group standards. Alopecia areata with under or over 50% scalp involvement, alopecia totalis and alopecia universalis were represented in the patient cohort, which was mostly female. Libraries were pooled for sequencing, and variation in per-sample TCR yields was attributed mainly to small differences in library volumes within the pool. This study followed changes in the peripheral blood TCR repertoire in vivo during primary and secondary sensitization of alopecia patients to the hapten diphenylcyclopropenone (DPC). Blood was sampled from patients pre-sensitization (week 0) and at 2, 6 and about 24 weeks after DPC sensitization. Some 29 alopecia patients provided blood for TCR sequencing at one to four time points (pre-sensitization, 2, 6 and 24 weeks). Overall results and qualifications from the work: The number of PT1 expanded TCRs positively correlated with patch test score, significant at thresholds 8, 16 and 32 but not 4. No change with DPC sensitization was found in the number of TCRs above 1 in 1000 frequency, and no evidence of global repertoire structure alterations was found. Compared with pre-sensitization or healthy control sets, expanded TCRs formed significantly more large CDR3 similarity clusters, which is consistent with antigen-driven responses. Repeated subsampling changed both the strength of the expansion versus patch-test correlation and the threshold at which the correlation became significant. Because every patient had alopecia, a presumed autoimmune disease, the patients' immune response might differ from that of healthy individuals.

Trimming at the junction amounts to 0 bases on V and 2 bases on J, and the germline ends lie 12 bases apart. Reading from cysteine to phenylalanine, the CDR3 counts 16 amino acids. Of all the DNA, just the CDR3 is kept, 48 bases in frame from base 1. The germline V gene encodes CDR1 LGHDT and CDR2 YNNKEL (reference sequence). This clonotype was sampled from a woman between 18 and 29 years old with alopecia areata. Some clones in this sample may be carry-over from other donors' samples. The rearrangement joined TRBV3-1 to TRBJ2-3, with the D gene not confidently named. The specimen comprised whole blood, sampled in connection with sensitization to the hapten diphenylcyclopropenone (DPC). The nucleotide sequence reads as follows: TGTGCCAGCAGCCAAGATCCAGGTTCCCTCACAGATACGCAGTATTTT. The translation is CASSQDPGSLTDTQYF.